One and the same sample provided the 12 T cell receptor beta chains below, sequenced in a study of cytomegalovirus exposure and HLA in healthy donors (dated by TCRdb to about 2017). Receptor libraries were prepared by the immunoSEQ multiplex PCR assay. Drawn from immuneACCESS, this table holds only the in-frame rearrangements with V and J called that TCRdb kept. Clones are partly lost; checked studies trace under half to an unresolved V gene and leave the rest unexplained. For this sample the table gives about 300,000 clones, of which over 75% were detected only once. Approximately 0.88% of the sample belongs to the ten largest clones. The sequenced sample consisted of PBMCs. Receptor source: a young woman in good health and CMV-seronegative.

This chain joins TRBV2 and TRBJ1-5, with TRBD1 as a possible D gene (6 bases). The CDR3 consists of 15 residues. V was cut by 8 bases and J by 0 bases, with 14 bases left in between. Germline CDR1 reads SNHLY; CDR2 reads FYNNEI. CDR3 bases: TGTGCCAGCGGCCGGGACACCCATAGCAATCAGCCCCAGCATTTT. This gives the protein CASGRDTHSNQPQHF.

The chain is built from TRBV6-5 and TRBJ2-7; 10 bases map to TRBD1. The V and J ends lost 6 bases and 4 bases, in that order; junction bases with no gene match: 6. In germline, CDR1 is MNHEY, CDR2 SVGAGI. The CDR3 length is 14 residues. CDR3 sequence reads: CASSYMGQGYEQYF. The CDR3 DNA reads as TGTGCCAGCAGCTACATGGGACAGGGGTACGAGCAGTACTTC.

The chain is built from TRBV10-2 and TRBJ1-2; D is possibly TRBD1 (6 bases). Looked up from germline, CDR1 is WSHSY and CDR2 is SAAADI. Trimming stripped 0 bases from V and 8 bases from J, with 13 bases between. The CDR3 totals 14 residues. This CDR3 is CASSESGTHGGYTF. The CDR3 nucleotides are TGCGCCAGCAGTGAGTCAGGGACACACGGGGGCTACACCTTC.

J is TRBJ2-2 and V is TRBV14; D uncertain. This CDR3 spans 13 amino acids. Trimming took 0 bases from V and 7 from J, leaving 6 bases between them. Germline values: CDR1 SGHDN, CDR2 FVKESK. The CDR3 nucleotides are TGTGCCAGCAGCCAAGAACAGATCGGGGAGCTGTTTTTT. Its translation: CASSQEQIGELFF.

CDR3 residues: CASSPTTSGILETQYF. The CDR3 nucleotides read TGTGCCAGCTCACCTACCACTAGCGGGATTCTTGAGACCCAGTACTTC. The rearrangement joins TRBV18 to TRBJ2-5; 10 bases match TRBD2. V gave up 3 bases and J gave up 5 bases; unmatched junction bases: 9. This CDR3 has 16 amino acids. In germline, CDR1 is KGHSH, CDR2 LQKENI.

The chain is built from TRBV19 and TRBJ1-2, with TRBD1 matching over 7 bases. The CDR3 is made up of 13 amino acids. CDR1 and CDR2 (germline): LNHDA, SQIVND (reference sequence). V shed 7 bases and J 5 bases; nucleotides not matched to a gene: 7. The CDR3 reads CASTPTGFYGYTF. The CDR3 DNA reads TGTGCCAGTACCCCGACAGGGTTTTATGGCTACACCTTC.

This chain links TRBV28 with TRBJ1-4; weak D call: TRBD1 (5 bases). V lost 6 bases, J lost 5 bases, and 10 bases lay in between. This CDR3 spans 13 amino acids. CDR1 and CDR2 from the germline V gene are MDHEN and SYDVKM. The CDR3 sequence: CASRGHGNEKLFF. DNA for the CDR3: TGTGCCAGCAGAGGACACGGGAATGAAAAACTGTTTTTT.

CDR3 region: CASSPRTGREAFF. The CDR3 coding sequence is TGTGCCAGCAGTCCCCGGACAGGGCGTGAAGCTTTCTTT. The chain links TRBV27 to TRBJ1-1; TRBD1 aligns across 8 bases. The CDR3 spans 13 residues. The trim removed 5 bases at V and 7 bases at J, leaving 6 bases unmatched. Per germline, CDR1 MNHEY and CDR2 SMNVEV (reference sequence).

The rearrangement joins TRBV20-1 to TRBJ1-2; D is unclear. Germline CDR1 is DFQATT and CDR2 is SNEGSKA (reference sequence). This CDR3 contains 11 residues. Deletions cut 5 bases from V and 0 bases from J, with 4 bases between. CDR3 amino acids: CSAVTNYGYTF. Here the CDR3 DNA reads TGCAGTGCTGTAACTAACTATGGCTACACCTTC.

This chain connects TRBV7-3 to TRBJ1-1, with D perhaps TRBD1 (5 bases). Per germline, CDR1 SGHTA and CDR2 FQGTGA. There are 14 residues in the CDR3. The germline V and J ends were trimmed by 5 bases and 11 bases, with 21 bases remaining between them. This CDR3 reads CASSPTAGAQPAFF. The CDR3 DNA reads TGTGCCAGCAGCCCGACAGCGGGTGCGCAACCCGCTTTCTTT. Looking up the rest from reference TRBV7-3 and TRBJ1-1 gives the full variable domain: GAGVSQTPSNKVTEKGKYVELRCDPISGHTALYWYRQSLGQGPEFLIYFQGTGAADDSGLPNDRFFAVRPEGSVSTLKIQRTERGDSAVYLCASSPTAGAQPAFFGQGTRLTVV.

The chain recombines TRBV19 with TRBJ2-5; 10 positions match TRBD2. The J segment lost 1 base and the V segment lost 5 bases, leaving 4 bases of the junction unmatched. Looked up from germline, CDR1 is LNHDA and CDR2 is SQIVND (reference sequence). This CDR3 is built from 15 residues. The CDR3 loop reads CASSLLAGSQETQYF. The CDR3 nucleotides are TGTGCCAGTAGTCTACTAGCGGGATCCCAAGAGACCCAGTACTTC. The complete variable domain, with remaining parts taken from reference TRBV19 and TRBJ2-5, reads DGGITQSPKYLFRKEGQNVTLSCEQNLNHDAMYWYRQDPGQGLRLIYYSQIVNDFQKGDIAEGYSVSREKKESFPLTVTSAQKNPTAFYLCASSLLAGSQETQYFGPGTRLLVL.

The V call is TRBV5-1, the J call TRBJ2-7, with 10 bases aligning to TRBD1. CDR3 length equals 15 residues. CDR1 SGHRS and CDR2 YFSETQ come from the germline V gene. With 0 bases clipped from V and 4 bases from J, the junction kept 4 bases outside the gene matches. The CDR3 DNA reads TGCGCCAGCAGCTTGGGCCGGGACAGGGGTTACGAGCAGTACTTC. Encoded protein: CASSLGRDRGYEQYF.